The next 30 T cell receptor beta chains were all read from a single sample in a study of blood T cell repertoires in COVID-19. This table comes from immunoSEQ multiplex PCR, and its TCRdb copy is limited to in-frame clones, with some not included. This sample has tens of thousands of clones, with around 88% found just once. Sequenced input: peripheral blood. All receptors derive from a woman in her 70s with acute or convalescent COVID-19.

The gene calls are TRBV14 and TRBJ1-2; D unresolved. The CDR3 totals 13 residues. Trimming cost V 1 base and J 7 bases, with 10 bases left between them. From germline, CDR1 is SGHDN and CDR2 FVKESK. DNA of the CDR3: TGTGCCAGCAGCCAAGCGTTACAGTCTGGCTACACCTTC. Translation gives CASSQALQSGYTF.

This clone is a singleton in its sample. The rearrangement uses TRBV5-1 and TRBJ1-3; 12 nucleotides agree with TRBD1. This CDR3 region has 16 residues. CDR1 SGHRS and CDR2 YFSETQ come from the germline V gene. V was pared by 0 bases and J by 4 bases, with 2 bases of the junction left unmatched. This CDR3 reads CASSLEGQGAGNTIYF. The CDR3 coding sequence is TGCGCCAGCAGCTTGGAGGGACAGGGGGCCGGAAACACCATATATTTT.

The gene calls are TRBV25-1 and TRBJ2-1; 10 bases line up with TRBD2. The CDR3 extends over 15 amino acids. V was pared by 5 bases and J by 4 bases, with 5 bases of the junction left unmatched. The germline CDR1 and CDR2 sequences are MGHDK and SYGVNS. CDR3 sequence (DNA): TGTGCCAGCAGTCCACGGACTAGCGGTTACAATGAGCAGTTCTTC. It yields the protein CASSPRTSGYNEQFF.

This chain joins TRBV27 and TRBJ1-2, with 12 bases that match TRBD1. Germline V gene lookup returns CDR1 MNHEY and CDR2 SMNVEV (reference sequence). The V gene end was trimmed by 4 bases and the J gene end by 5 bases; junction bases not matched to a gene: 11. CDR3 size: 17 residues. The CDR3 DNA sequence: TGTGCCAGCAGTTCCTTCCAGGGGACAGGGGGCGGGTATGGCTACACCTTC. Protein product: CASSSFQGTGGGYGYTF.

The gene calls are TRBV20-1 and TRBJ2-3, with D possibly matching TRBD2 (5 bases). The germline CDR1 and CDR2 sequences are DFQATT and SNEGSKA (reference sequence). The CDR3 is 13 residues long. Trimming took 3 bases from V and 4 from J, leaving 11 bases between them. The chain's CDR3 is CSASGLAADTQYF. The CDR3 nucleotides read TGCAGTGCTAGTGGGCTAGCCGCAGATACGCAGTATTTT.

The V gene is TRBV13, the J gene TRBJ1-6; possibly TRBD1 for D (5 bases). Germline V gene lookup returns CDR1 PRHDT and CDR2 FYEKMQ (reference sequence). The CDR3 runs to 16 residues. V gave up 5 bases and J gave up 8 bases, with 19 bases separating them. The CDR3 DNA sequence: TGTGCCAGCAGCCGGACGCCCGGGACTCGGTATTCACCCCTCCACTTT. It specifies CASSRTPGTRYSPLHF.

The rearrangement joins TRBV6-5 to TRBJ1-2; 7 nucleotides align to TRBD1. The germline V gene has CDR1 MNHEY and CDR2 SVGAGI. V lost 4 bases and J lost 2; bases outside the gene matches: 7. The CDR3 is 15 amino acids. In DNA, the CDR3 is TGTGCCAGCAGTTCACCGACAGGGTGGAACTATGGCTACACCTTC. This gives the protein CASSSPTGWNYGYTF.

The rearrangement links TRBV2 to TRBJ2-5, with 10 bases that match TRBD1. V lost 7 bases to trimming and J lost 5 bases; unmatched junction nucleotides: 13. There are 16 residues in the CDR3. Germline CDR1 and CDR2: SNHLY and FYNNEI. CDR3 protein: CASIRQGASYPETQYF. CDR3 nucleotides: TGTGCCAGCATTCGACAGGGGGCGAGTTATCCCGAGACCCAGTACTTC.

The chain recombines TRBV6-5 with TRBJ2-7, with a tentative D call TRBD1 (6 bases). The V gene's germline CDR1 is MNHEY and CDR2 SVGAGI. Trimming removed 7 bases from V and 3 bases from J, with 16 bases in between. The CDR3 runs 14 residues. The CDR3, as DNA: TGTGCCAGCAATACCGGGACAAGCCGCTACGAGCAGTACTTC. It codes for CASNTGTSRYEQYF.

The chain uses TRBV6-5 and TRBJ2-3; 8 bases align to TRBD2. The length of the CDR3 is 16 residues. Germline V gene data show CDR1 as MNHEY and CDR2 as SVGAGI. V dropped 0 bases and J dropped 2; count of bases not matched to a gene: 4. CDR3 sequence: CASSYSAGGNTDTQYF. CDR3 coding DNA: TGTGCCAGCAGTTACTCTGCGGGGGGAAACACAGATACGCAGTATTTT.

The V call is TRBV5-6, the J call TRBJ2-2; D call uncertain. Germline assignment: CDR1 SGHDT and CDR2 YYEEEE. V was trimmed by 4 bases and J by 2 bases, leaving 9 bases between them. The CDR3 covers 14 residues. CDR3 bases: TGTGCCAGCAGCACTACCCATAACACCGGGGAGCTGTTTTTT. This encodes CASSTTHNTGELFF.

The chain is built from TRBV6-2 or TRBV6-3 and TRBJ2-5, with 7 bases aligning to TRBD1. Germline-derived CDR1 and CDR2 are MNHEY and SVGEGT. Trimming cost V 3 bases and J 5 bases; bases outside gene matches: 12. This CDR3 is built from 16 residues. The CDR3 nucleotides are TGTGCCAGCAGTTATCCGAGACAGGGCGATTCGGAGACCCAGTACTTC. Amino acid sequence: CASSYPRQGDSETQYF.

The chain joins TRBV7-2 to TRBJ1-5; the D is unclear. Germline CDR1 is SGHTA and CDR2 is FQGNSA. Trimming removed 1 base from V and 2 bases from J, with 12 bases in between. The length of the CDR3 is 16 residues. CDR3 coding DNA: TGTGCCAGCAGCTTAGAGGAGAGAATAGGCAATCAGCCCCAGCATTTT. Translating gives CASSLEERIGNQPQHF. The full variable domain, its missing parts supplied by reference TRBV7-2 and TRBJ1-5, is GAGVSQSPSNKVTEKGKDVELRCDPISGHTALYWYRQSLGQGLEFLIYFQGNSAPDKSGLPSDRFSAERTGGSVSTLTIQRTQQEDSAVYLCASSLEERIGNQPQHFGDGTRLSIL.

The J gene is TRBJ2-1, the V gene TRBV9; 8 positions match TRBD2. V shed 3 bases and J 5 bases; nucleotides not matched to a gene: 7. CDR3 length: 15 amino acids. Germline CDR1 SGDLS, CDR2 YYNGEE. CDR3 nucleotide sequence: TGTGCCAGCAGCGACGGACTAGCTTCCCACAATGAGCAGTTCTTC. The encoded protein is CASSDGLASHNEQFF.

The gene calls are TRBV7-8 and TRBJ1-3; D perhaps matches TRBD1 (6 bases). This CDR3 contains 15 residues. With 6 bases removed from V and 2 bases from J, the gap between germline ends came to 14 bases. In germline, CDR1 is SGHVS, CDR2 FQNEAQ. The CDR3 reads CASSYTQGTGNTIYF. The CDR3, as DNA: TGTGCCAGCAGTTACACCCAGGGGACTGGAAACACCATATATTTT.

The chain employs TRBV28 and TRBJ2-7; 9 bases align to TRBD1. J was trimmed by 3 bases and V by 1 base; bases with no gene match: 7. The CDR3 is 16 amino acids. CDR1 MDHEN and CDR2 SYDVKM come from the germline V gene. The CDR3 DNA reads TGTGCCAGCAGTTTATCCGGGACAGGGAACCACTACGAGCAGTACTTC. It is translated as CASSLSGTGNHYEQYF.

The chain carries TRBV19 and TRBJ2-5; 13 nucleotides agree with TRBD2. Losses at the gene ends were 3 bases for V and 5 bases for J; bases not matched to a gene: 6. The CDR3 is made up of 16 amino acids. Germline CDR1 LNHDA, CDR2 SQIVND (reference sequence). Written as DNA, the CDR3 is TGTGCCAGTAGTATCGCGACTAGCGGGAGGAGCGAGACCCAGTACTTC. It yields the protein CASSIATSGRSETQYF.

The chain carries TRBV6-1 and TRBJ1-6; 7 nucleotides align to TRBD1. After removal of 1 base from V and 10 bases from J, the junction contained 7 bases not matched to a gene. The CDR3 spans 15 residues. In germline, CDR1 is MNHNS, CDR2 SASEGT. The CDR3 bases are TGTGCCAGCAGTGAAGTGGGCAGGGGGAGGTCACCCCTCCACTTT. Translated, it gives CASSEVGRGRSPLHF.

CDR3 nucleotides: TGTGCCAGCAGTTACGCGGGGGCGACCTACAATGAGCAGTTCTTC. Its translation: CASSYAGATYNEQFF. The V call is TRBV27, the J call TRBJ2-1; weak D call: TRBD2 (7 bases). The CDR3 is 15 amino acids. The V end was cut by 4 bases, the J end by 2 bases, with 12 bases between. Germline CDR1 is MNHEY and CDR2 is SMNVEV (reference sequence).

This sequence joins TRBV2 and TRBJ1-2, with D perhaps TRBD1 (5 bases). CDR3 length: 14 amino acids. Trimming removed 5 bases from V and 4 bases from J, with 14 bases in between. Germline assignment: CDR1 SNHLY and CDR2 FYNNEI. CDR3 DNA sequence: TGTGCCAGCAGTTCAGGGACTCTAGGCTATGGCTACACCTTC. This sequence encodes CASSSGTLGYGYTF.

This chain joins TRBV30 and TRBJ2-2, with 7 bases lining up with TRBD2. Germline trimming cut 5 bases from V and 0 bases from J; bases unmatched to any gene: 9. CDR3 length: 16 residues. Looked up from germline, CDR1 is GTSNPN and CDR2 is SVGIG (reference sequence). The CDR3: CAWGRGRVSNTGELFF. CDR3 nucleotides: TGTGCCTGGGGGAGAGGGAGGGTATCGAACACCGGGGAGCTGTTTTTT.

The rearrangement joins TRBV29-1 to TRBJ2-3, with TRBD2 matching 7 bases. Germline-derived CDR1 and CDR2 are SQVTM and ANQGSEA. The J segment lost 4 bases and the V segment lost 4 bases, leaving 11 bases of the junction unmatched. This CDR3 has 15 amino acids. The CDR3 protein is CSVVSSRAGADTQYF. CDR3 in DNA: TGCAGCGTTGTTTCGTCCAGGGCGGGGGCAGATACGCAGTATTTT.

This chain uses TRBV18 with TRBJ2-7, with a weak D call TRBD2 (6 bases). Trimming stripped 4 bases from V and 1 base from J, with 17 bases between. Germline V lookup: CDR1 KGHSH, CDR2 LQKENI. CDR3 length equals 16 residues. CDR3 residues: CASSQDLLALSYEQYF. CDR3 nucleotide sequence: TGTGCCAGCTCACAGGACCTTCTAGCGTTGTCCTACGAGCAGTACTTC. Together with reference TRBV18 and TRBJ2-7, the CDR3 gives the full variable domain: NAGVMQNPRHLVRRRGQEARLRCSPMKGHSHVYWYRQLPEEGLKFMVYLQKENIIDESGMPKERFSAEFPKEGPSILRIQQVVRGDSAAYFCASSQDLLALSYEQYFGPGTRLTVT.

J is TRBJ2-3 and V is TRBV24-1; tentatively, D is TRBD2 (6 bases). There are 15 residues in the CDR3. V lost 2 bases, J lost 0 bases, and 8 bases lay in between. Germline CDR1 reads KGHDR; CDR2 reads SFDVKD. The CDR3 spells CATSDSGVSTDTQYF. In DNA, the CDR3 is TGTGCCACCAGTGATTCGGGAGTGAGCACAGATACGCAGTATTTT.

This chain connects TRBV29-1 to TRBJ2-1; 7 bases align to TRBD2. Germline CDR1 and CDR2: SQVTM and ANQGSEA. J lost 7 bases, V lost 4 bases, and 7 bases had no gene match. CDR3 length equals 13 residues. The DNA of the CDR3 is TGCAGCGTTGGTGCCTTGGGGGGGAATGAGCAGTTCTTC. This encodes CSVGALGGNEQFF.

The rearrangement links TRBV6-6 to TRBJ2-5; TRBD2 matches at 10 bases. This CDR3 comprises 17 residues. Looked up from germline, CDR1 is MNHNY and CDR2 is SVGAGI (reference sequence). The J segment lost 5 bases and the V segment lost 5 bases, leaving 14 bases of the junction unmatched. CDR3 coding DNA: TGTGCCAGCAGTCCTCTACCTAGCGGGAGAAGACGGGAGACCCAGTACTTC. Protein sequence: CASSPLPSGRRRETQYF.

V is TRBV3-1 (or the pseudogene TRBV3-2) and J is TRBJ1-5; 7 bases are a match to TRBD1. With V trimmed by 1 base and J by 7 bases, 13 bases remained unmatched. CDR3 length: 17 residues. Germline V CDR1 and CDR2: LGHDT, YNNKEL (reference sequence). The CDR3 DNA sequence: TGTGCCAGCAGCCAAGTAAGGGGACAGCCGAGAGTGCAGCCCCAGCATTTT. As protein: CASSQVRGQPRVQPQHF.

This rearrangement joins TRBV4-1 to TRBJ1-5; D ambiguous. The length of the CDR3 is 18 residues. Germline V gene data show CDR1 as MGHRA and CDR2 as YSYEKL. The ends were cut back, 2 bases at V and 3 bases at J, with 20 bases in the middle. The CDR3 protein is CASSQTAVTMRNNQPQHF. DNA of the CDR3: TGCGCCAGCAGCCAAACGGCCGTGACAATGCGTAACAATCAGCCCCAGCATTTT.

This clone was counted between two and nine times. This chain links TRBV4-2 with TRBJ1-5; 7 bases agree with TRBD1. J was trimmed by 0 bases and V by 1 base; bases with no gene match: 3. CDR1 and CDR2 (germline): LGHNA, YNFKEQ. This CDR3 has 16 residues. CDR3 DNA sequence: TGTGCCAGCAGCCAAGGGACAGGCTATAGCAATCAGCCCCAGCATTTT. This sequence encodes CASSQGTGYSNQPQHF.

CDR3: CASSYPWDSLNEQFF. The CDR3, as DNA: TGTGCCAGCAGTTACCCATGGGACAGTCTCAATGAGCAGTTCTTC. V and J are TRBV6-2 or TRBV6-3 and TRBJ2-1; 7 bases map to TRBD1. CDR1 is MNHEY, CDR2 SVGEGT, per germline. The length of the CDR3 is 15 residues. The V and J ends lost 2 bases and 6 bases, in that order; junction bases with no gene match: 7.